The present TCR beta chain was sequenced within a study of cytomegalovirus exposure and HLA in healthy donors. At the level of the study: The study placed about 86% of its roughly 430 genotyped donors in the Caucasian-associated ancestry cluster. Study-wide points: TCR beta chain V- and J-gene trimming was linked, in a later analysis, to a missense variant in DCLRE1C. Most TCR sequences were seen very rarely across donors, but some public TCRs occurred in many. There were three CMV-associated chains whose specificity for CMV antigens was confirmed in vitro.

V was clipped by 2 bases and J by 7 bases; unmatched bases: 11. This CDR3 spans 16 amino acids. Germline V gives CDR1 SGHTA, CDR2 FQGNSA. On this clone itself: No antigen is known for it.

Both 60 Vbeta primers and 13 Jbeta primers went into the PCR. The protocol was immunoSEQ multiplex PCR, while the TCRdb copy is restricted to in-frame clones and leaves out a portion. The specimen's table records over 55,000 clones. V usage is TRBV7-2 and J usage is TRBJ1-1; 9 bases agree with TRBD1. The source is a male donor in good health and CMV-seronegative. The sequencing sample was made of PBMCs. The CDR3 region has the DNA TGTGCCAGCAGCTTACTAGGGACAGGGTATAATGATGAAGCTTTCTTT. This codes for CASSLLGTGYNDEAFF.